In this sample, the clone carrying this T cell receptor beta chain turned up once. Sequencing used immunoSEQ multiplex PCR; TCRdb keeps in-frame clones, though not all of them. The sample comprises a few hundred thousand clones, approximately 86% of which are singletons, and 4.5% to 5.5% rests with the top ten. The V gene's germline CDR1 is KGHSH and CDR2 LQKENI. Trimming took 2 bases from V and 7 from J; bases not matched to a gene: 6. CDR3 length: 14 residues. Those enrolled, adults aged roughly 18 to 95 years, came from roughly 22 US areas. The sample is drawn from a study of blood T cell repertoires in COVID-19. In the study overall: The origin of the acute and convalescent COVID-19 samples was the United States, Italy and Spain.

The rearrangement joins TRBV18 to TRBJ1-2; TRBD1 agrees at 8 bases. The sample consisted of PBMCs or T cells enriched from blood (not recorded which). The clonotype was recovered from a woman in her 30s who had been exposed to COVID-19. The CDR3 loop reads CASSPERTGSGYTF. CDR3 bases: TGTGCCAGCTCACCAGAGAGGACAGGGAGTGGCTACACCTTC.